The text below deals with one T cell receptor (beta chain). The data are from a study of blood T cell repertoires in COVID-19. Overall study: In each case, the material was cDNA or gDNA derived from T cells, B-cell-depleted T cells, or PBMCs.

Participant-reported clinical history was the basis for cohort assignment. Each recovered donor of Cohort 3 presented with two negative PCRs, clearance, or symptom resolution. In the original processing: The assay estimated nucleated cells by amplifying reference gene primers. Sequenced by immunoSEQ multiplex PCR; TCRdb stores in-frame clones only, minus some. Clone size and the V and J calls come from that table; the DNA yielded D and trimming. The repertoire has roughly 400,000 clones, 85% to 90% of them found once; the top ten carry 1.7%. The specimen was PBMCs or T cells enriched from blood (not recorded which). The receptor was derived from a woman in her thirties who had recovered from COVID-19.

CDR3 sequence: CASSSQNNSPLHF. CDR3 sequence (DNA): TGTGCCAGCAGCTCCCAGAATAATTCACCCCTCCACTTT. The genes are TRBV5-4 and TRBJ1-6; no clear D. The CDR3 has 13 residues. From germline, CDR1 is SGHNT and CDR2 YYREEE (reference sequence). The V end was cut by 3 bases, the J end by 5 bases, with 6 bases between.